The 32 T cell receptor beta chains below come from one sample, sequenced in a study of blood T cell repertoires in COVID-19. Generated by immunoSEQ multiplex PCR, the TCRdb table keeps only in-frame clones and is missing some. This sample carries around 260,000 clones, around 83% of them seen once, and the ten largest clones take approximately 4%. Sequences were obtained from peripheral blood. These receptors all stem from a young man with active or convalescent COVID-19.

The rearrangement links TRBV19 to TRBJ1-2, with TRBD1 matching 8 bases. Germline V gene sequence: CDR1 LNHDA, CDR2 SQIVND (reference sequence). The ends lost 5 bases at V and 4 bases at J; junction bases unmatched: 9. The CDR3 has 15 amino acids. CDR3 loop: CASSRDRLFGYGYTF. The CDR3 nucleotides are TGTGCCAGTAGTCGGGACAGGTTATTCGGCTATGGCTACACCTTC.

The chain couples TRBV27 to TRBJ1-5; 8 bases agree with TRBD1. Germline CDR1 MNHEY, CDR2 SMNVEV (reference sequence). CDR3 length: 15 amino acids. J lost 1 base, V lost 5 bases, and 4 bases had no gene match. CDR3 residues: CASSAGTGSNQPQHF. The CDR3 nucleotides are TGTGCCAGCAGTGCCGGGACAGGAAGCAATCAGCCCCAGCATTTT.

In regard to this clone: The same CDR3 also results from other DNA sequences found in this sample. The J gene is TRBJ2-5, the V gene TRBV24-1, with D unclear. The CDR3 contains 12 residues. Germline V gene data show CDR1 as KGHDR and CDR2 as SFDVKD. The V and J ends lost 1 base and 4 bases respectively, with 3 bases between them. In nucleotides, the CDR3 is TGTGCCACCAGTGATTTTAGAGAGACCCAGTACTTC. It encodes CATSDFRETQYF.

V gene TRBV5-1 combines with J gene TRBJ2-7, with TRBD1 matching over 7 bases. With V trimmed by 2 bases and J by 6 bases, 14 bases remained unmatched. The CDR3 contains 16 residues. CDR1 and CDR2 from the germline V gene are SGHRS and YFSETQ. The CDR3 here is CASSLGRDRVEFEQYF. CDR3 in DNA: TGCGCCAGCAGCTTAGGGCGAGACAGGGTTGAGTTCGAGCAGTACTTC.

The chain joins TRBV5-5 to TRBJ2-7; 8 positions match TRBD1. The length of the CDR3 is 13 residues. The trim removed 5 bases at V and 3 bases at J, leaving 4 bases unmatched. CDR1 is SGHKS, CDR2 YYEKEE, per germline (reference sequence). The CDR3 nucleotides read TGTGCCAGCAGTTGGACAGGGAGCTACGAGCAGTACTTC. Its translation is CASSWTGSYEQYF.

The CDR3 is CASMRVSNTGELFF. The DNA of the CDR3 is TGTGCCAGTATGCGAGTTTCGAACACCGGGGAGCTGTTTTTT. This sequence joins TRBV19 and TRBJ2-2; the D is unclear. Trimming took off 7 bases at V and 0 bases at J, with 9 bases between the two ends. This CDR3 is 14 amino acids long. Germline-derived CDR1 and CDR2 are LNHDA and SQIVND (reference sequence).

The genes are TRBV29-1 and TRBJ2-7; no clear D gene. The CDR3 sequence is 12 residues long. Trimming shortened V by 4 bases and J by 0 bases, and 7 bases separated the two germline ends. Germline V gene data show CDR1 as SQVTM and CDR2 as ANQGSEA. Here the CDR3 DNA reads TGCAGCGTTGCCTACAGCTCCTACGAGCAGTACTTC. Protein product: CSVAYSSYEQYF.

V and J are TRBV5-1 and TRBJ2-3; TRBD2 aligns across 8 bases. V gave up 2 bases and J gave up 6 bases; unmatched junction bases: 5. This CDR3 has 14 amino acids. Germline V gene sequence: CDR1 SGHRS, CDR2 YFSETQ. The CDR3 loop reads CASSFSGASDTQYF. CDR3 DNA: TGCGCCAGCAGCTTTAGCGGGGCCAGCGATACGCAGTATTTT.

The J gene is TRBJ2-1, the V gene TRBV5-5; weak D call: TRBD1 (7 bases). The CDR3 extends over 17 amino acids. From germline, CDR1 is SGHKS and CDR2 YYEKEE (reference sequence). Trimming shortened V by 4 bases and J by 0 bases, and 17 bases separated the two germline ends. CDR3 sequence reads: CASSRGQNRGSYNEQFF. The CDR3 region has the DNA TGTGCCAGCAGCCGGGGGCAAAACAGGGGCTCCTACAATGAGCAGTTCTTC.

The CDR3 sequence is CAISGGLRNTEAFF. The CDR3 bases are TGTGCCATCAGTGGGGGGCTTCGGAACACTGAAGCTTTCTTT. The chain links TRBV10-3 to TRBJ1-1, with D possibly being TRBD1 (6 bases). This CDR3 has 14 residues. Trimming shortened V by 4 bases and J by 1 base, and 10 bases separated the two germline ends. In germline, CDR1 is ENHRY, CDR2 SYGVKD.

Here the CDR3 reads CASSLISGRASNEQFF. The CDR3 nucleotides are TGTGCCAGCAGCTTAATCAGCGGGAGGGCCTCAAATGAGCAGTTCTTC. V is TRBV7-3 and J is TRBJ2-1; 10 nucleotides align to TRBD2. The germline CDR1 and CDR2 sequences are SGHTA and FQGTGA. The CDR3 runs to 16 residues. V lost 1 base to trimming and J lost 7 bases; unmatched junction nucleotides: 7.

This chain joins TRBV2 and TRBJ2-7; D gene ambiguous. The germline V and J ends were trimmed by 5 bases and 4 bases, with 3 bases remaining between them. CDR3 size: 10 residues. Germline CDR1 SNHLY, CDR2 FYNNEI. The CDR3 protein is CASSQYEQYF. Here the CDR3 DNA reads TGTGCCAGCAGTCAATACGAGCAGTACTTC.

A few counts support this clone. The chain employs TRBV3-1 (or the pseudogene TRBV3-2) and TRBJ2-3, with 8 bases lining up with TRBD2. The ends lost 5 bases at V and 2 bases at J; junction bases unmatched: 6. The CDR3 has 15 amino acids. The germline CDR1 and CDR2 sequences are LGHDT and YNNKEL (reference sequence). CDR3 amino acids: CASSGLAGPTDTQYF. The CDR3 nucleotides read TGTGCCAGCAGCGGTTTAGCGGGACCCACAGATACGCAGTATTTT.

This CDR3 reads CASKFLGVSEKLFF. DNA for the CDR3: TGTGCCAGTAAATTTCTAGGGGTTAGTGAAAAACTGTTTTTT. V and J are TRBV19 and TRBJ1-4; perhaps TRBD1 as D (5 bases). The CDR3 consists of 14 residues. CDR1 and CDR2 (germline): LNHDA, SQIVND (reference sequence). V dropped 7 bases and J dropped 7 bases, with 16 bases sitting between them.

The genes are TRBV19 and TRBJ2-1, with 8 positions matching TRBD2. V was clipped by 6 bases and J by 0 bases; unmatched bases: 7. Germline V lookup: CDR1 LNHDA, CDR2 SQIVND (reference sequence). The CDR3 length is 16 residues. The CDR3 loop is CASRKGSGSSYNEQFF. CDR3 coding DNA: TGTGCCAGTAGAAAAGGAAGCGGGAGCTCCTACAATGAGCAGTTCTTC.

The chain joins TRBV9 to TRBJ2-1, with 9 nucleotides matching TRBD2. Unmatched junction bases numbered 6, after V lost 1 base and J lost 4 bases. This CDR3 has 16 residues. Germline V CDR1 and CDR2: SGDLS, YYNGEE. CDR3 in amino acids: CASSVSPSGTYNEQFF. DNA for the CDR3: TGTGCCAGCAGCGTAAGTCCTAGCGGGACTTACAATGAGCAGTTCTTC.

V is TRBV29-1 and J is TRBJ2-7, with TRBD2 matching 8 bases. The CDR3 length is 13 residues. V was clipped by 7 bases and J by 2 bases; unmatched bases: 7. Per germline, CDR1 SQVTM and CDR2 ANQGSEA. CDR3 coding DNA: TGCAGCGCCACGGGACTAGTTCCCTACGAGCAGTACTTC. Protein product: CSATGLVPYEQYF.

The chain employs TRBV6-1 and TRBJ1-6; D is ambiguous. The CDR3 sequence is 13 residues long. The ends were cut back, 2 bases at V and 7 bases at J, with 6 bases in the middle. CDR1 is MNHNS, CDR2 SASEGT, per germline. The CDR3 region is CASSERWNSPLHF. The DNA of the CDR3 is TGTGCCAGCAGTGAACGGTGGAATTCACCCCTCCACTTT.

The genes are TRBV11-3 and TRBJ1-4; D gene ambiguous. Germline CDR1 is SGHNT and CDR2 is YENEEA. This CDR3 comprises 12 residues. The V and J ends lost 1 base and 12 bases respectively, with 9 bases between them. The CDR3 reads CASSLVKGELFF. The CDR3 coding sequence is TGTGCCAGCAGCTTAGTTAAGGGAGAACTGTTTTTT.

This clone was picked up a small number of times. This rearrangement joins TRBV7-9 to TRBJ1-5, with unresolved D. The CDR3 contains 16 residues. Trimming took 7 bases from V and 5 from J, leaving 21 bases between them. The germline V gene encodes CDR1 SEHNR and CDR2 FQNEAQ (reference sequence). The CDR3 protein is CASKIRGGTFDQPQHF. CDR3 sequence (DNA): TGTGCCAGCAAGATCCGGGGAGGTACGTTCGATCAGCCCCAGCATTTT.

This chain joins TRBV7-2 and TRBJ2-1; the match to TRBD2 covers 9 bases. After removal of 4 bases from V and 7 bases from J, the junction contained 8 bases not matched to a gene. Germline CDR1 SGHTA, CDR2 FQGNSA. This CDR3 comprises 15 residues. The DNA of the CDR3 is TGTGCCAGCAGCTCGACTAGCGGAGTTGAGAATGAGCAGTTCTTC. Protein product: CASSSTSGVENEQFF.

The V gene is TRBV5-6, the J gene TRBJ2-3; tentative D call: TRBD1 (5 bases). This CDR3 contains 14 residues. Between the trimmed V and J ends, which lost 3 bases and 4 bases, there was a span of 12 bases. Germline V gene lookup returns CDR1 SGHDT and CDR2 YYEEEE. The CDR3 region is CASSSGYGADTQYF. The CDR3 region has the DNA TGTGCCAGCAGCTCAGGGTACGGTGCAGATACGCAGTATTTT.

This chain uses TRBV11-3 with TRBJ2-5; D is undetermined. Per the germline V gene, CDR1 is SGHNT and CDR2 is YENEEA. This CDR3 is built from 14 residues. Trimming shortened V by 0 bases and J by 2 bases, and 7 bases separated the two germline ends. The CDR3 loop reads CASSLDTVQETQYF. CDR3 DNA sequence: TGTGCCAGCAGCTTAGATACAGTTCAAGAGACCCAGTACTTC.

The chain employs TRBV20-1 and TRBJ1-4; D is unresolved. The CDR3 covers 11 residues. V shed 2 bases and J shed 7 bases, with 5 bases lying between them. In germline, CDR1 is DFQATT, CDR2 SNEGSKA (reference sequence). Written as DNA, the CDR3 is TGCAGTGCTAGACAGGCTGAAAAACTGTTTTTT. This gives the protein CSARQAEKLFF.

This clone was seen just once. V and J are TRBV28 and TRBJ1-6; no clear D. The CDR3 loop spans 13 amino acids. Deletions cut 6 bases from V and 9 bases from J, with 12 bases between. Germline-derived CDR1 and CDR2 are MDHEN and SYDVKM. Here the CDR3 reads CASSKPGFSPLHF. In nucleotides, the CDR3 is TGTGCCAGCAGCAAACCAGGCTTTTCACCCCTCCACTTT.

This clone was recorded a few times. The chain uses TRBV6-5 and TRBJ2-2, with 7 nucleotides matching TRBD1. The CDR3 totals 15 residues. The J segment lost 0 bases and the V segment lost 6 bases, leaving 4 bases of the junction unmatched. Germline V gene sequence: CDR1 MNHEY, CDR2 SVGAGI. The CDR3 coding sequence is TGTGCCAGCAGACGGGACAGAGCGAACACCGGGGAGCTGTTTTTT. It is translated as CASRRDRANTGELFF.

This chain connects TRBV7-3 to TRBJ2-2, with 9 bases fitting TRBD1. The junction had 10 bases not matched to a gene; V was cut back by 4 bases and J by 4 bases. The CDR3 covers 17 residues. Germline V gene sequence: CDR1 SGHTA, CDR2 FQGTGA. The CDR3 sequence is CASSSAGTGTSTGELFF. The CDR3 DNA reads TGTGCCAGCAGCTCGGCCGGGACAGGGACGAGCACCGGGGAGCTGTTTTTT.

The chain is built from TRBV5-1 and TRBJ2-7, with TRBD2 matching over 8 bases. After removal of 0 bases from V and 1 base from J, the junction contained 12 bases not matched to a gene. The CDR3 spans 18 residues. Germline CDR1 SGHRS, CDR2 YFSETQ. CDR3 residues: CASSLETSESLSSYEQYF. The CDR3 DNA reads as TGCGCCAGCAGCTTGGAGACTAGCGAGAGTTTAAGTTCCTACGAGCAGTACTTC.

The genes are TRBV6-5 and TRBJ1-2, with 8 positions matching TRBD1. Germline CDR1 MNHEY, CDR2 SVGAGI. The trim removed 6 bases at V and 8 bases at J, leaving 11 bases unmatched. The CDR3 has 14 amino acids. The CDR3 region has the DNA TGTGCCAGCAGCCGGATACAGGGGGGGCGAGGCTACACCTTC. This sequence encodes CASSRIQGGRGYTF.

V gene TRBV5-1 combines with J gene TRBJ2-1; 9 bases are shared with TRBD1. The V gene's germline CDR1 is SGHRS and CDR2 YFSETQ. The trim removed 4 bases at V and 4 bases at J, leaving 6 bases unmatched. The CDR3 is 15 residues long. The CDR3 region is CASSPGQGRYNEQFF. The CDR3 DNA reads TGCGCCAGCAGCCCCGGACAGGGGCGGTACAATGAGCAGTTCTTC. Full variable domain (remainder filled in from reference TRBV5-1 and TRBJ2-1): KAGVTQTPRYLIKTRGQQVTLSCSPISGHRSVSWYQQTPGQGLQFLFEYFSETQRNKGNFPGRFSGRQFSNSRSEMNVSTLELGDSALYLCASSPGQGRYNEQFFGPGTRLTVL.

This clone was found once. The J gene is TRBJ2-5, the V gene TRBV11-3; 8 bases are shared with TRBD1. This CDR3 is 12 amino acids long. Germline loops: CDR1 SGHNT, CDR2 YENEEA. The ends lost 7 bases at V and 4 bases at J; junction bases unmatched: 2. The CDR3 loop is CASNDRGETQYF. In DNA, the CDR3 is TGTGCCAGCAACGACAGGGGAGAGACCCAGTACTTC.

The CDR3 DNA reads TGTGCCAGCAGCTCCCAGGACGGGGTTGAAGCTTTCTTT. Protein sequence: CASSSQDGVEAFF. V and J are TRBV7-3 and TRBJ1-1; D is unresolved. The CDR3 has 13 amino acids. Germline CDR1 and CDR2: SGHTA and FQGTGA. Deletions cut 4 bases from V and 7 bases from J, with 13 bases between.